Listed below are T cell receptor beta chains from one sample, sequenced in a study of shared clonotypes between healthy human individuals. Produced via immunoSEQ multiplex PCR; TCRdb's table is partial and in-frame only. The table shows some 1.5 million clones, with under 99% occurring only once. The sequenced sample was naive CD4+ T cells sorted from blood. The receptors shown here come from a man aged 25 to 45 in good health. Each CDR3 is given with its conserved first and last residue. The D gene is left open where the match is weak. Clone size is stated in some rows and not others, as once, few, many or a class when expanded.

v_call: TRBV10-3; d_call: TRBD2; clone_size: NA; j_call: TRBJ2-1; cdr3_aa: CAISALAEREGHNEQFF; cdr3_nt: TGTGCCATCAGTGCCCTCGCGGAGCGGGAGGGCCACAATGAGCAGTTCTTC
v_call: TRBV6-5; d_call: NA; clone_size: NA; j_call: TRBJ2-1; cdr3_aa: CASSSQRVERLNEQFF; cdr3_nt: TGTGCCAGCAGTTCACAGCGGGTTGAAAGACTCAATGAGCAGTTCTTC
v_call: TRBV28; d_call: TRBD1; clone_size: NA; j_call: TRBJ1-4; cdr3_aa: CASTLTGINEKLFF; cdr3_nt: TGTGCCAGCACCCTGACAGGGATTAATGAAAAACTGTTTTTT
v_call: TRBV2; d_call: NA; clone_size: NA; j_call: TRBJ2-7; cdr3_aa: CATVGDGYEQYF; cdr3_nt: TGTGCCACCGTGGGAGATGGTTACGAGCAGTACTTC
v_call: TRBV1; d_call: NA; clone_size: NA; j_call: TRBJ2-1; cdr3_aa: CTSSQSGRPTHIYNEQFF; cdr3_nt: TGCACCAGCAGCCAAAGCGGGAGGCCCACCCATATCTACAATGAGCAGTTCTTC
v_call: TRBV7-8; d_call: NA; clone_size: NA; j_call: TRBJ2-3; cdr3_aa: CASSLGLASFTDTQYF; cdr3_nt: TGTGCCAGCAGCTTAGGGCTAGCGTCTTTCACAGATACGCAGTATTTT
v_call: TRBV25-1; d_call: TRBD1; clone_size: NA; j_call: TRBJ1-3; cdr3_aa: CASSESPGTGGNTIYF; cdr3_nt: TGTGCCAGCAGTGAATCCCCTGGGACAGGGGGAAACACCATATATTTT
v_call: TRBV9; d_call: TRBD2; clone_size: NA; j_call: TRBJ2-7; cdr3_aa: CASSPTSGSLEQYF; cdr3_nt: TGTGCCAGCAGCCCAACTAGCGGGAGCCTAGAGCAGTACTTC
v_call: TRBV7-9; d_call: TRBD1; clone_size: NA; j_call: TRBJ1-1; cdr3_aa: CASSLDRRGRDTEAFF; cdr3_nt: TGTGCCAGCAGCTTAGATCGCAGGGGGCGGGACACTGAAGCTTTCTTT
v_call: TRBV15; d_call: TRBD2; clone_size: NA; j_call: TRBJ2-1; cdr3_aa: CATSPKLAGDNEQFF; cdr3_nt: TGTGCCACCAGTCCGAAGCTGGCGGGAGACAATGAGCAGTTCTTC
v_call: TRBV7-6; d_call: TRBD2; clone_size: NA; j_call: TRBJ2-7; cdr3_aa: CASSLHTSGRAEEQYF; cdr3_nt: TGTGCCAGCAGCTTACATACTAGCGGGAGGGCAGAAGAGCAGTACTTC
v_call: TRBV19; d_call: NA; clone_size: once; j_call: TRBJ2-1; cdr3_aa: CASSILGQGSYNEQFF; cdr3_nt: TGTGCCAGTAGTATCCTGGGGCAGGGCTCCTACAATGAGCAGTTCTTC
v_call: TRBV5-1; d_call: NA; clone_size: NA; j_call: TRBJ2-2; cdr3_aa: CASSLVVTQGNTGELFF; cdr3_nt: TGCGCCAGCAGCTTGGTAGTAACCCAGGGGAACACCGGGGAGCTGTTTTTT
v_call: TRBV10-1; d_call: NA; clone_size: NA; j_call: TRBJ2-1; cdr3_aa: CASSDVGGYNEQFF; cdr3_nt: TGCGCCAGCAGTGACGTCGGGGGTTACAATGAGCAGTTCTTC
v_call: TRBV7-3; d_call: TRBD2; clone_size: NA; j_call: TRBJ2-3; cdr3_aa: CASSTSGRPTDTQYF; cdr3_nt: TGTGCCAGCAGCACTAGCGGGAGGCCCACAGATACGCAGTATTTT
v_call: TRBV28; d_call: TRBD2; clone_size: once; j_call: TRBJ2-4; cdr3_aa: CASSLAGVENIQYF; cdr3_nt: TGTGCCAGCAGTTTAGCGGGAGTGGAAAACATTCAGTACTTC
v_call: TRBV4-1; d_call: TRBD1; clone_size: once; j_call: TRBJ1-2; cdr3_aa: CASSQQGAELYGYTF; cdr3_nt: TGCGCCAGCAGCCAACAGGGGGCTGAACTCTATGGCTACACCTTC
v_call: TRBV2; d_call: NA; clone_size: NA; j_call: TRBJ1-5; cdr3_aa: CASRSHNQPQHF; cdr3_nt: TGTGCCAGCAGGAGCCATAATCAGCCCCAGCATTTT
v_call: TRBV28; d_call: TRBD1; clone_size: NA; j_call: TRBJ1-1; cdr3_aa: CASSLGQGGTEAFF; cdr3_nt: TGTGCCAGCAGTTTGGGCCAGGGGGGGACTGAAGCTTTCTTT
v_call: TRBV27; d_call: NA; clone_size: NA; j_call: TRBJ2-1; cdr3_aa: CASSFEGGAGRMPNNEQFF; cdr3_nt: TGTGCCAGCAGTTTTGAAGGGGGGGCAGGGAGGATGCCTAACAATGAGCAGTTCTTC